This passage covers 9 T cell receptor beta chains from one sample sequenced in a study of T cell repertoires in cytomegalovirus infection. Which antigens these TCRs recognize remains unknown. Each CDR3 protein is one row after TCRdb ran MiXCR on the reads. This table has some 220,000 distinct CDR3 sequences, approximately 40% appearing once. Specimen: CD8+ T cells from cultured PBMCs, collected from culture after CMV antigen stimulation. The receptors shown here come from a human donor in good health (CMV status not recorded). Some clones in this sample may be carry-over from other donors' samples.

The rearrangement links TRBV7-6 to TRBJ2-3; 9 bases map to TRBD2. The CDR3 is made up of 17 amino acids. The V gene end was trimmed by 5 bases and the J gene end by 2 bases; junction bases not matched to a gene: 11. Germline V gives CDR1 SGHVS, CDR2 FNYEAQ. CDR3 in amino acids: CASSPRGEREDTDTQYF. The CDR3 DNA reads TGTGCCAGCAGCCCCAGGGGAGAGCGGGAGGACACAGATACGCAGTATTTT.

The J gene is TRBJ2-7, the V gene TRBV20-1, with D tentatively TRBD1 or TRBD2 (5 bases each). The CDR3 spans 14 residues. Germline assignment: CDR1 DFQATT and CDR2 SNEGSKA (reference sequence). The V end lost 6 bases, the J end lost 2 bases, and 17 bases lay between the germline ends. Here the CDR3 DNA reads TGCAGTGCCGCCAAGACCGGGACCACCTACGAGCAGTACTTC. Protein sequence: CSAAKTGTTYEQYF.

The chain employs TRBV28 and TRBJ1-1; D may be TRBD1 (6 bases). The CDR3 contains 14 residues. V lost 3 bases and J lost 4, with 12 bases in between. CDR1 MDHEN and CDR2 SYDVKM come from the germline V gene. This CDR3 is CASSFGGASTEAFF. The CDR3 region has the DNA TGTGCCAGCAGTTTCGGGGGGGCGAGCACTGAAGCTTTCTTT. Drawing the rest from reference TRBV28 and TRBJ1-1, the complete variable domain is DVKVTQSSRYLVKRTGEKVFLECVQDMDHENMFWYRQDPGLGLRLIYFSYDVKMKEKGDIPEGYSVSREKKERFSLILESASTNQTSMYLCASSFGGASTEAFFGQGTRLTVV.

A few counts support this clonotype. The chain recombines TRBV15 with TRBJ2-5; possibly TRBD1 for D (6 bases). Trimming pared 5 bases from V and 1 base from J, leaving 14 bases between. CDR3 length: 15 amino acids. Germline CDR1 LNHNV, CDR2 YYDKDF (reference sequence). CDR3 nucleotide sequence: TGTGCCACCAGCCCTCCAGGGGCCGCCCAAGAGACCCAGTACTTC. It is translated as CATSPPGAAQETQYF.

This clonotype appeared many times. The chain employs TRBV18 and TRBJ2-5; TRBD1 is a possible D gene (6 bases). Trimming removed 0 bases at V and 4 bases at J, with 9 bases between. The germline CDR1 and CDR2 sequences are KGHSH and LQKENI. This CDR3 is 14 amino acids long. Here the CDR3 reads CASSPPGAIETQYF. As DNA, the CDR3 is TGTGCCAGCTCACCACCGGGGGCGATAGAGACCCAGTACTTC.

This clonotype was recorded a few times. The chain carries TRBV6-1 and TRBJ2-5; D tentatively fits TRBD1 or TRBD2 (5 bases each). Trimming shortened V by 8 bases and J by 4 bases, and 11 bases separated the two germline ends. The length of the CDR3 is 12 residues. From germline, CDR1 is MNHNS and CDR2 SASEGT. This CDR3 is CASGRDGETQYF. DNA for the CDR3: TGTGCCAGCGGCCGGGACGGAGAGACCCAGTACTTC.

In the case of this clonotype: The junction departs from the called germline gene at one end, perhaps through a read error. This chain links TRBV2 with TRBJ1-2, with D unclear. Germline V gene lookup returns CDR1 SNHLY and CDR2 FYNNEI. There are 15 residues in the CDR3. CDR3 DNA: TGTGCCAGCAAGGATAGCCTCTCCTCCTGGGGAGGCTACACGTTT. This translates into CASKDSLSSWGGYTF.

This clonotype turned up a few times. The chain employs TRBV28 and TRBJ2-6; 7 nucleotides line up with TRBD1. The CDR3 spans 16 residues. CDR1 and CDR2 from the germline V gene are MDHEN and SYDVKM. V dropped 6 bases and J dropped 4; count of bases not matched to a gene: 9. The CDR3 sequence is CASRSTGVDGANVLTF. CDR3 nucleotide sequence: TGTGCCAGCAGATCTACAGGGGTTGACGGGGCCAACGTCCTGACTTTC.

This clonotype occurred a few times. The gene calls are TRBV7-9 and TRBJ2-1; the match to TRBD2 covers 7 bases. J was trimmed by 0 bases and V by 4 bases; bases with no gene match: 9. The CDR3 loop spans 17 amino acids. CDR1 and CDR2 (germline): SEHNR, FQNEAQ (reference sequence). For the CDR3, the DNA is TGTGCCAGCAGCTCGCCTCAGCGGGGTAGCTCCTACAATGAGCAGTTCTTC. This gives the protein CASSSPQRGSSYNEQFF.